The clone carrying this T cell receptor (beta chain) was picked up many times. CDR1 SGDLS and CDR2 YYNGEE come from the germline V gene. Trimming shortened V by 2 bases and J by 5 bases, and 13 bases separated the two germline ends. This CDR3 spans 14 amino acids. This sample was included in a study of CD8+CD57+ T cells in acquired aplastic anemia. Sequenced patients had shown CD8+CD57+ cell expansion by flow cytometry. Severe acquired aplastic anemia was diagnosed in all patients. Profiling of TCR beta VDJ combinations and CDR3 sequences used genomic DNA as template. TCRdb passed the reads through MiXCR, listing each CDR3 protein once. The sample carries 310,000 or so distinct CDR3 sequences, 45% to 65% recorded once.

This receptor was identified in a human donor with aplastic anemia. The sample consisted of sorted CD4+, CD8+, or CD8+CD57+ T cells (not recorded which) from PBMCs. The V and J genes are TRBV9 and TRBJ2-5; tentative D call: TRBD2 (6 bases). CDR3 sequence (DNA): TGTGCCAGCAGCGTCGGGGGTACGTCGGAGACCCAGTACTTC. Protein product: CASSVGGTSETQYF.